This T cell receptor beta chain was profiled in a study of regulatory dendritic cells for organ transplantation. Background on the study: LPS was added to dendritic cell cultures on day 6.

Sorted T cells were CFSE-labeled and cultured 4 to 5 days with allogeneic regulatory or mature dendritic cells at 1:10. FACS sorted CD4+ or CD8+ T cells into CD45RA+ naive and CD45RO+ memory. For this clone: Antigen specificity is unknown.

Germline values: CDR1 MGHRA, CDR2 YSYEKL. The CDR3 runs to 15 residues. The V segment lost 5 bases and the J segment 2 bases; nucleotides outside the gene matches: 6. Method: immunoSEQ multiplex PCR; TCRdb's copy keeps in-frame clones and lacks some. The table lists some 10,000 clones, 85% to 90% of them singletons, with around 0.45% in the top ten. General study points: Resting memory CD8+ T cells held the most alloreactive clonotypes.

The specimen sequenced was naive CD8+ T cells from blood cultured with dendritic cells. Noted subset: CD45RA+ naive T cells. The gene calls are TRBV4-1 and TRBJ2-1; 7 bases align to TRBD1. The sequence derives from a human donor in good health. The CDR3 spells CASSAHRGTYNEQFF. CDR3 nucleotides: TGCGCCAGCAGCGCCCACAGGGGAACCTACAATGAGCAGTTCTTC.